This is a list of T cell receptor beta chains from one sample in a study of T cell responses to AZD1222 COVID-19 vaccine. TCRdb keeps only in-frame clones here, not all; method: immunoSEQ multiplex PCR. In the table there are some 130,000 clones, 90% of which are singletons. The material sequenced was peripheral blood, taken on day 0 of AZD1222 vaccination. Every receptor here comes from an adult in good health. CDR3s include the opening cysteine and the closing phenylalanine or tryptophan. Size is stated for part of the rows, as once, few or many counts, or as a class when the clone is expanded.

CAWSDVVTRYEQYF	.	TRBV30
CASSATNTGELFF	.	TRBV11-3
CASSFVVGGNTIYF	once	TRBV5-1
CASRTPLGGADTQYF	.	TRBV14
CASSLQGVNYNEQFF	.	TRBV18
CASSQPGQTYTDTQYF	.	TRBV28
CSTGKQETQYF	.	TRBV29-1
CASSLAGLAENGEQYF	once	TRBV3-1/TRBV3-2
CASSDLRGYGYTF	.	TRBV6-1
CASSLGTTETQYF	few	TRBV7-3
CASSPQRGGGTGELFF	.	TRBV6-2/TRBV6-3
CASSFVSGGTNEKLFF	.	TRBV6-5
CASRKRGQDGYTF	.	TRBV5-6
CASSLARTANIQYF	.	TRBV7-9
CASSTGTGNTIYF	.	TRBV6-5
CASSPPGSPLHF	.	TRBV28
CASSWGVYSNQPQHF	.	TRBV19
CASSSDSYNEQFF	.	TRBV11-3
CATSSVNEQFF	.	TRBV15
CASSLYGREGEQYF	.	TRBV28
CASSSGGAGPGVDTQYF	.	TRBV5-4
CASSQALISYTF	.	TRBV4-1
CSARTSALALPYNEQFF	.	TRBV29-1
CASSLSAFRTQYF	.	TRBV27
CASSMWTLYTGGYTF	.	TRBV19
CASSVRQGYEQYF	.	TRBV9
CSVVYWGRAGRRGYTF	.	TRBV29-1
CASGSGQGSGNTIYF	.	TRBV25-1
CAWVADSYSNQPQHF	.	TRBV30
CASSTDGEAFF	.	TRBV27
CSVEKGPGEAFF	.	TRBV29-1
CASSLLIRDSINYGYTF	few	TRBV7-8
CASSLIRGEQFF	.	TRBV11-1
CASSTQGKNTEAFF	.	TRBV9
CASSYSTAGGLNTQYF	.	TRBV6-6
CASSPAGGEDTGELFF	.	TRBV7-3
CASSQNRQETGELFF	many	TRBV4-3
CASSEYGGGWVHF	once	TRBV6-1
CASCRQGQQETQYF	.	TRBV5-1
CASSRRGTSTDTQYF	.	TRBV11-2
CASSVGQGTSYEQYF	.	TRBV19
CASSVGGHTDTQYF	.	TRBV9
CASSRTGAQNTEAFF	.	TRBV9
CASSSTMVGEQYF	.	TRBV6-5
CASRGYGYTF	.	TRBV10-2
CASSKNRGLYGYTF	.	TRBV6-5
CASSQAQGVNTEAFF	.	TRBV3-1/TRBV3-2
CASSLYGQYEKLFF	.	TRBV28
CSASLLRGTGELFF	.	TRBV20-1
CATSRDPYRWNEKLFF	.	TRBV15
CASQGDLTYEQYF	.	TRBV27
CASSTGGWVEKLFF	.	TRBV28
CASSGGIDSNQPQHF	.	TRBV4-1
CASTYRGEGRSFF	.	TRBV28
CASSPRLAGQGDTQYF	.	TRBV4-3